The 30 T cell receptor beta chains given below trace back to one sample, sequenced in a study of blood T cell repertoires in COVID-19. Method: immunoSEQ multiplex PCR; TCRdb's copy keeps in-frame clones and lacks some. The table lists over 150,000 clones, about 86% of them singletons. Sequenced sample: peripheral blood. The receptors derive from a man aged 50 or older with active or convalescent COVID-19.

CDR3 nucleotides: TGCGCCAGCAGCTTGGATAACCTGGGGGGGGCCAGAGCTTTCTTT. It is translated as CASSLDNLGGARAFF. The chain recombines TRBV5-1 with TRBJ1-1; TRBD1 is a possible D gene (6 bases). The CDR3 has 15 amino acids. V was clipped by 0 bases and J by 10 bases, with 19 bases between them. Germline V gives CDR1 SGHRS, CDR2 YFSETQ.

This clone was observed a few times. The V call is TRBV4-1, the J call TRBJ2-7, with D perhaps matching TRBD1 (5 bases). Germline V gene sequence: CDR1 MGHRA, CDR2 YSYEKL. This CDR3 has 14 amino acids. Trimming took off 5 bases at V and 3 bases at J, with 14 bases between the two ends. CDR3 sequence (DNA): TGCGCCAGCAGCTCCAGGGTACAGCACTACGAGCAGTACTTC. Its translation: CASSSRVQHYEQYF.

This chain connects TRBV30 to TRBJ2-1, with 7 bases lining up with TRBD2. Losses at the gene ends were 3 bases for V and 6 bases for J; bases not matched to a gene: 2. The CDR3 is 12 amino acids. From germline, CDR1 is GTSNPN and CDR2 SVGIG (reference sequence). Written as DNA, the CDR3 is TGTGCCTGGAGGGGGGGGACCAATGAGCAGTTCTTC. Translation: CAWRGGTNEQFF.

The rearrangement links TRBV6-5 to TRBJ2-7; the D is unclear. Germline lookup yields CDR1 MNHEY and CDR2 SVGAGI. Trimming stripped 7 bases from V and 3 bases from J, with 13 bases between. This CDR3 is 13 amino acids long. In nucleotides, the CDR3 is TGTGCCAGCAAAAGTCCGGCTAGCTACGAGCAGTACTTC. Protein sequence: CASKSPASYEQYF.

This clone appeared many times. J is TRBJ2-2 and V is TRBV29-1; 11 nucleotides line up with TRBD2. The CDR3 loop spans 15 amino acids. CDR1 and CDR2 (germline): SQVTM, ANQGSEA. V lost 1 base and J lost 4; bases outside the gene matches: 2. For the CDR3, the DNA is TGCAGCGTTGAAGGGACTAGCGGGCTCACCGGGGAGCTGTTTTTT. Amino acid sequence: CSVEGTSGLTGELFF.

This chain connects TRBV27 to TRBJ2-7, with D perhaps matching TRBD1 (6 bases). V lost 0 bases and J 0 bases, leaving 15 bases between the germline ends. CDR1 is MNHEY, CDR2 SMNVEV, per germline (reference sequence). This CDR3 is 17 amino acids long. This CDR3 reads CASSLSDSQTFSYEQYF. In DNA, the CDR3 is TGTGCCAGCAGTTTATCGGACAGCCAAACCTTCTCCTACGAGCAGTACTTC.

The chain is built from TRBV7-2 and TRBJ1-6; 9 bases match TRBD1. CDR1 is SGHTA, CDR2 FQGNSA, per germline. Germline trimming cut 5 bases from V and 6 bases from J; bases unmatched to any gene: 5. The CDR3 is made up of 15 amino acids. CDR3 in amino acids: CASSPRTGANSPLHF. The DNA of the CDR3 is TGTGCCAGCAGCCCCCGGACAGGGGCTAATTCACCCCTCCACTTT.

The rearrangement joins TRBV6-5 to TRBJ1-2; 8 bases line up with TRBD1. The V gene end was trimmed by 7 bases and the J gene end by 1 base; junction bases not matched to a gene: 8. Germline V CDR1 and CDR2: MNHEY, SVGAGI. This CDR3 has 15 amino acids. CDR3 DNA sequence: TGTGCCAGCACCTATCGACAGGGGCGTAACTATGGCTACACCTTC. Amino acids: CASTYRQGRNYGYTF.

V usage is TRBV19 and J usage is TRBJ1-6; TRBD1 is a possible D gene (6 bases). Trimming left V 4 bases short and J 7 bases short, with 20 bases between. Germline assignment: CDR1 LNHDA and CDR2 SQIVND (reference sequence). The CDR3 loop spans 17 amino acids. The chain's CDR3 is CASSKSNGGRMNSPLHF. Here the CDR3 DNA reads TGTGCCAGTAGTAAGTCGAACGGGGGGCGCATGAATTCACCCCTCCACTTT.

This chain links TRBV6-5 with TRBJ1-5, with 9 bases aligning to TRBD1. With 6 bases clipped from V and 7 bases from J, the junction kept 7 bases outside the gene matches. The CDR3 sequence is 14 residues long. Per germline, CDR1 MNHEY and CDR2 SVGAGI. CDR3 DNA: TGTGCCAGCAGATCCGGGACAGGGAAGCAGCCCCAGCATTTT. It codes for CASRSGTGKQPQHF.

The V and J genes are TRBV7-2 and TRBJ1-5, with TRBD1 as a possible D gene (5 bases). In germline, CDR1 is SGHTA, CDR2 FQGNSA. The CDR3 consists of 14 residues. Trimming took 2 bases from V and 9 from J, leaving 14 bases between them. CDR3 in DNA: TGTGCCAGCAGCTTATTTATGGGGCTCGGGCCCCAGCATTTT. Amino acid sequence: CASSLFMGLGPQHF.

The chain is built from TRBV6-6 and TRBJ2-5, with D possibly TRBD2 on 5 matching bases. The CDR3 loop spans 13 amino acids. Germline lookup yields CDR1 MNHNY and CDR2 SVGAGI (reference sequence). The germline V and J ends were trimmed by 2 bases and 5 bases, with 9 bases remaining between them. The CDR3 sequence: CASSYTRFETQYF. CDR3 sequence (DNA): TGTGCCAGCAGTTACACTAGGTTTGAGACCCAGTACTTC.

The DNA of the CDR3 is TGTGCCAGCAGCCAAGATCTTGACGGGAACTATGGCTACACCTTC. Translating gives CASSQDLDGNYGYTF. The chain links TRBV14 to TRBJ1-2; D gene ambiguous. V was trimmed by 0 bases and J by 2 bases, leaving 10 bases between them. Germline V gives CDR1 SGHDN, CDR2 FVKESK. This CDR3 region has 15 residues.

The J gene is TRBJ2-5, the V gene TRBV5-1; perhaps TRBD1 as D (6 bases). V was cut by 4 bases and J by 7 bases, with 17 bases left in between. Germline CDR1 and CDR2: SGHRS and YFSETQ. There are 14 residues in the CDR3. This chain's CDR3 is CASSQTGIFGTQYF. The CDR3 coding sequence is TGCGCCAGCAGCCAGACAGGTATCTTCGGGACCCAGTACTTC.

This clone was observed a handful of times. The chain has TRBV4-1 and TRBJ1-6, with 8 bases fitting TRBD1. The germline gives CDR1 MGHRA, CDR2 YSYEKL. Germline trimming cut 2 bases from V and 5 bases from J; bases unmatched to any gene: 8. The CDR3 sequence is 17 residues long. CDR3 loop: CASSQIDRGYDNSPLHF. Written as DNA, the CDR3 is TGCGCCAGCAGCCAAATCGACAGGGGTTATGATAATTCACCCCTCCACTTT.

The chain has TRBV6-6 and TRBJ1-3, with D perhaps TRBD1 (5 bases). Germline V gives CDR1 MNHNY, CDR2 SVGAGI (reference sequence). The CDR3 contains 15 residues. V was clipped by 2 bases and J by 3 bases, with 11 bases between them. Here the CDR3 DNA reads TGTGCCAGCAGTTACGACAAGGGGCATGGAAACACCATATATTTT. Translating it yields CASSYDKGHGNTIYF.

V and J are TRBV5-1 and TRBJ1-2, with 11 nucleotides matching TRBD1. The V segment lost 4 bases and the J segment 5 bases; nucleotides outside the gene matches: 16. In germline, CDR1 is SGHRS, CDR2 YFSETQ. The CDR3 runs 18 residues. The CDR3 spells CASSPGQGAAGRIYGYTF. The CDR3, as DNA: TGCGCCAGCAGCCCAGGACAGGGGGCGGCGGGCAGAATTTATGGCTACACCTTC.

J is TRBJ2-2 and V is TRBV21-1; the D call of TRBD2 is as the table states it, not checked on the DNA. TRBV21-1 is a listed pseudogene. CDR3 size: 15 residues. The CDR3 loop is CASSNCGREGGELFF. The CDR3, as DNA: TGTGCCAGCAGCAATTGCGGGAGAGAGGGCGGGGAGCTGTTTTTT.

This clone came up a few times. This sequence joins TRBV6-4 and TRBJ1-5; 8 nucleotides agree with TRBD1. V was clipped by 3 bases and J by 6 bases; unmatched bases: 19. The CDR3 has 19 residues. Germline CDR1 MRHNA, CDR2 SNTAGT. The CDR3 nucleotides are TGTGCCAGCAGTGATATGACAGGGGCCCCACCACTCTCGGGTCAGCCCCAGCATTTT. It encodes CASSDMTGAPPLSGQPQHF.

The chain employs TRBV18 and TRBJ2-7; D is possibly TRBD1 (5 bases). Between the trimmed V and J ends, which lost 3 bases and 2 bases, there was a span of 14 bases. In germline, CDR1 is KGHSH, CDR2 LQKENI. The CDR3 loop spans 15 amino acids. CDR3 coding DNA: TGTGCCAGCTCACCCCGTGGGGCAGGAACCTACGAGCAGTACTTC. This gives the protein CASSPRGAGTYEQYF.

The chain uses TRBV11-2 and TRBJ2-5; TRBD2 agrees at 9 bases. Germline CDR1 SGHAT, CDR2 FQNNGV. This CDR3 comprises 14 residues. Unmatched junction bases numbered 6, after V lost 5 bases and J lost 5 bases. The DNA of the CDR3 is TGTGCCAGCAGCGTGCGGGGGGGCGGGGAGACCCAGTACTTC. It yields the protein CASSVRGGGETQYF.

This chain links TRBV7-9 with TRBJ2-2; D perhaps matches TRBD2 (5 bases). Trimming removed 5 bases at V and 1 base at J, with 11 bases between. Germline V gives CDR1 SEHNR, CDR2 FQNEAQ (reference sequence). The CDR3 contains 15 residues. For the CDR3, the DNA is TGTGCCAGCAGCCTAGAAGGAGGGAACACCGGGGAGCTGTTTTTT. Translation: CASSLEGGNTGELFF.

The rearrangement joins TRBV18 to TRBJ1-5; 9 bases line up with TRBD1. V lost 4 bases to trimming and J lost 2 bases; unmatched junction nucleotides: 3. CDR3 length: 15 amino acids. CDR1 and CDR2 (germline): KGHSH, LQKENI. The CDR3 is CASSLRDRGNQPQHF. The DNA for the CDR3 is TGTGCCAGCTCACTCCGGGACAGGGGCAATCAGCCCCAGCATTTT.

J is TRBJ2-1 and V is TRBV5-4; D is perhaps TRBD2 (6 bases). Germline V gene sequence: CDR1 SGHNT, CDR2 YYREEE (reference sequence). CDR3 length equals 14 residues. The V gene lost 0 bases and the J gene lost 3 bases, with 7 bases spanning the gap. The CDR3 coding sequence is TGTGCCAGCAGCTTGGGGGACTTCTACAATGAGCAGTTCTTC. Amino acids: CASSLGDFYNEQFF.

The V call is TRBV29-1, the J call TRBJ2-7; D possibly corresponds to TRBD1 (6 bases). This CDR3 region has 14 residues. V was cut by 4 bases and J by 0 bases, with 13 bases left in between. Germline CDR1 reads SQVTM; CDR2 reads ANQGSEA. CDR3 DNA sequence: TGCAGCGTTGTGGACAGCAACCTCTCCTACGAGCAGTACTTC. Translation gives CSVVDSNLSYEQYF.

This sequence joins TRBV4-3 and TRBJ1-2; tentative D call: TRBD1 (6 bases). Trimming took off 1 base at V and 8 bases at J, with 20 bases between the two ends. The CDR3 loop spans 16 amino acids. Germline CDR1 is LGHNA and CDR2 is YSLEER. The chain's CDR3 is CASSQVTGSQSLGYTF. The DNA for the CDR3 is TGCGCCAGCAGCCAAGTGACAGGTAGTCAGTCACTGGGCTACACCTTC.

The rearrangement uses TRBV7-6 and TRBJ2-3, with D possibly being TRBD2 (5 bases). CDR1 is SGHVS and CDR2 is FNYEAQ in the germline V gene. This CDR3 region has 11 residues. V lost 6 bases to trimming and J lost 6 bases, with 7 bases between them. CDR3 protein: CASRRGDTQYF. In DNA, the CDR3 is TGTGCCAGCAGGCGAGGGGATACGCAGTATTTT.

The CDR3 region is CATSDFTGGGETQYF. The CDR3, as DNA: TGTGCCACCAGTGATTTCACAGGGGGTGGGGAGACCCAGTACTTC. The J gene is TRBJ2-5, the V gene TRBV24-1, with 8 bases identical to TRBD1. Trimming removed 1 base from V and 5 bases from J; junction bases left unmatched: 5. Looked up from germline, CDR1 is KGHDR and CDR2 is SFDVKD. The CDR3 has 15 amino acids.

J is TRBJ2-5 and V is TRBV28; 9 bases match TRBD2. There are 15 residues in the CDR3. Trimming removed 2 bases from V and 4 bases from J; junction bases left unmatched: 5. Germline CDR1 is MDHEN and CDR2 is SYDVKM. Here the CDR3 DNA reads TGTGCCAGCAGTTTAACAGCGGGAGGTGGAGAGACCCAGTACTTC. It is translated as CASSLTAGGGETQYF.

This chain connects TRBV2 to TRBJ2-3; 8 positions agree with TRBD1. Trimming removed 8 bases from V and 3 bases from J; junction bases left unmatched: 4. The CDR3 runs to 13 residues. Germline CDR1 reads SNHLY; CDR2 reads FYNNEI. CDR3 sequence: CASGRGRTDTQYF. In DNA form, the CDR3 reads TGTGCCAGCGGCAGGGGGCGAACAGATACGCAGTATTTT.